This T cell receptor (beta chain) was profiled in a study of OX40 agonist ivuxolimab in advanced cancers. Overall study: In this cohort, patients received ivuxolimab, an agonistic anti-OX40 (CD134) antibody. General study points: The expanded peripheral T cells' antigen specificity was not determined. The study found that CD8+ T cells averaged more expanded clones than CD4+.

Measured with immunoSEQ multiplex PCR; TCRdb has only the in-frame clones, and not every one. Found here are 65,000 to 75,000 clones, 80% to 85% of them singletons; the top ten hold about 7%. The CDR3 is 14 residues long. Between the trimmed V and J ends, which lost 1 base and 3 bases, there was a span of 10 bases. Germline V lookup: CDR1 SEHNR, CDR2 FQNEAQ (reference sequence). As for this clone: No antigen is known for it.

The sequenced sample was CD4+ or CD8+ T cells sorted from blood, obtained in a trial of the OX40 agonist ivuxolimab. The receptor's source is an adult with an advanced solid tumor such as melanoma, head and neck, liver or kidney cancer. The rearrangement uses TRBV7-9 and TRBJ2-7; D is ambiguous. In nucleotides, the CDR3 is TGTGCCAGCAGCTTAGATGGGGATTTCTACGAGCAGTACTTC. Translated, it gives CASSLDGDFYEQYF.